A single sample gave rise to the 3 T cell receptor beta chains below, sequenced in a study of cytomegalovirus exposure and HLA in healthy donors. The PCR made use of 60 Vbeta and 13 Jbeta primers. Only in-frame clones appear in the TCRdb table, and some are missing; sequencing was by immunoSEQ multiplex PCR. The sample includes around 120,000 clones, around 75% of them seen just once. The material sequenced was PBMCs. Every receptor here comes from a woman in her fifties or sixties in good health and CMV-seropositive.

The chain joins TRBV4-2 to TRBJ2-7; TRBD2 is a possible D gene (5 bases). V was shortened by 0 bases and J by 5 bases, with 8 bases between the two germline ends. The V gene's germline CDR1 is LGHNA and CDR2 YNFKEQ. The CDR3 runs to 13 residues. The CDR3 region is CASSQDLSDEQYF. Here the CDR3 DNA reads TGTGCCAGCAGCCAAGATCTTAGCGACGAGCAGTACTTC.

Notes on this clone: The junction and the germline gene differ at one end; a read error may be behind it. The V call is TRBV2, the J call TRBJ1-1; D possibly corresponds to TRBD1 (6 bases). CDR1 and CDR2 from the germline V gene are SNHLY and FYNNEI. CDR3 length equals 12 residues. DNA for the CDR3: TGTGCCAGCATGAAAGGTGGGGACAAAAAGGGGTTT. Translated: CASMKGGDKKGF.

The gene calls are TRBV11-2 and TRBJ2-3; D call uncertain. Trimming removed 6 bases at V and 4 bases at J, with 14 bases between. CDR3 length: 14 amino acids. Looked up from germline, CDR1 is SGHAT and CDR2 is FQNNGV. The CDR3 nucleotides are TGTGCCAGCAGTGACTGGGTCGGGTCAGATACGCAGTATTTT. Its translation: CASSDWVGSDTQYF.